This T cell receptor beta chain was sequenced during a study of response to subunit inactivated influenza vaccine (dated by TCRdb to between 2018 and 2020). With regard to the full study: The study used deep quantitative T cell receptor repertoire profiling to track responses to a trivalent subunit inactivated influenza vaccine.

Preparation of the library involved RT-PCR. Sequencing instrument: Illumina HiSeq 2500. TCRdb's own reprocessing of the public reads used fastp at Q25 and MiXCR and kept productive beta chains. CDR3 protein sequences are deduplicated, and each keeps its most common genes and DNA. Across this sample there are 800,000 to 1,000,000 distinct CDR3 sequences, with approximately 21% seen only once. About 10% of the sample is held by the ten biggest clonotypes. Details on this clonotype: Its antigen remains undetermined. It has no much larger one-base neighbor in the sample; base qualities were not kept.

Study-level results and caveats: The authors proposed that each seasonal influenza vaccination may bring in only a limited number of new T cells.

The germline ends are 24 bases apart after V is trimmed by 3 bases and J by 0 bases. The CDR3 has 19 amino acids, counting the end cysteine and phenylalanine. CDR3 DNA is the only sequence kept; it has 57 bases, read in frame from the first base. The germline V gene encodes CDR1 MDHEN and CDR2 SYDVKM. The receptor was derived from a man over 45 who received an inactivated influenza vaccine. Donor details come from another sample of the same person, matched by shared clones. The rearrangement joined TRBV28 to TRBJ2-7; the D segment could be TRBD2, given 5 matching bases. The sample here was PBMCs from blood, taken 5 days after vaccination. The nucleotides are TGTGCCAGCAGTTTGTTAATCCGGGCGGGTGCGAAGAGCTCCTACGAGCAGTACTTC. It translates as CASSLLIRAGAKSSYEQYF.